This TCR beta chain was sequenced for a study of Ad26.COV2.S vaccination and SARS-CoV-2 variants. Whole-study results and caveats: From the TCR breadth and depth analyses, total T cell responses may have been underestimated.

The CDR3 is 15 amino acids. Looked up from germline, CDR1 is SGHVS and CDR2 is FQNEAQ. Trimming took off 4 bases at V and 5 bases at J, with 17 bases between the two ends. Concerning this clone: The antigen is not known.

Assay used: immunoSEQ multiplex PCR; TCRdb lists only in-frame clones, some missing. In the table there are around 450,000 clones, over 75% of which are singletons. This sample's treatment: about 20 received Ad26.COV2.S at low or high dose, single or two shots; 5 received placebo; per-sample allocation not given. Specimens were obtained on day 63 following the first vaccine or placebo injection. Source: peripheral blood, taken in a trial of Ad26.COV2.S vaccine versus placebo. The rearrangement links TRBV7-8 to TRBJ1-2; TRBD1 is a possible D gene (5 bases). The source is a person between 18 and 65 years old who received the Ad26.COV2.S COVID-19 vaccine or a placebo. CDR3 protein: CASSSRGQRRYGYTF. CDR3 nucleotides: TGTGCCAGCAGCTCCCGGGGCCAAAGGCGATATGGCTACACCTTC.